The rows below give T cell receptor beta chains drawn from one sample of a study of T cells after posttransplantation cyclophosphamide. TCRdb's copy holds only in-frame clones and misses some; the assay was immunoSEQ multiplex PCR. The table includes about 8,000 clones, 91% detected once. Sequencing was performed on CD4+ T cells sorted from blood. These receptors came from a woman aged 45-65 years in good health and a related stem cell transplant donor. Each CDR3 is given with its conserved first and last residue.

j_call v_call cdr3_aa
TRBJ1-5 TRBV7-2 CASRLLGAVDSNQPQHF
TRBJ1-4 TRBV19 CASKLGQGSLEKLFF
NA TRBV6-4 CASSISRGDEQYF
TRBJ2-1 TRBV9 CASSVAAGGLSYNEQFF
TRBJ1-6 TRBV6-1 CASIVRGYNSPLHF
TRBJ1-1 TRBV19 CASSATLRGLAEAFF
TRBJ1-4 TRBV19 CASSQIQDIAELFF
TRBJ2-5 TRBV5-1 CASSAGRVQETQYF
TRBJ1-6 TRBV11-2 CASSLGAGDDNSPLHF
TRBJ2-5 TRBV30 CAWSVREPGETQYF
TRBJ1-1 TRBV5-4 CASSLGTQGLEAFF
TRBJ2-3 TRBV5-1 CASSLGSDRVADTQYF
TRBJ2-5 TRBV7-2 CASGSDWTSGQETQYF
TRBJ1-1 TRBV28 CASSMPPGGRTEAFF
TRBJ1-3 TRBV19 CASSKDRGPRGNTIYF
TRBJ2-3 TRBV11-2 CASRFDRVGTDTQYF
TRBJ2-5 TRBV5-1 CASSFAPRQGVEGTQYF
TRBJ2-7 TRBV5-4 CASSLYTTRASYEQYF
TRBJ1-5 TRBV19 CASSTTGISNQPQHF
TRBJ1-4 TRBV7-2 CASSPPGTGGTEKLFF
TRBJ1-1 TRBV4-1 CASSQGDIRMDTEAFF
TRBJ2-7 TRBV4-2 CASSPDYYYEQYF
TRBJ2-7 TRBV28 CASRVAGGTYEQYF
TRBJ2-7 TRBV27 CASSSWTSGSYEQYF
TRBJ2-7 TRBV5-4 CASSPGTSAYEQYF
TRBJ1-1 TRBV6-1 CASSGTMAVAEAFF
TRBJ2-6 TRBV5-1 CASSWGLETPGANVLTF
TRBJ2-5 TRBV4-1 CASSQDLASGGITETQYF
TRBJ2-1 TRBV9 CASSASLGAPSEQFF
TRBJ1-6 TRBV5-1 CASSSGTVVSPLHF
TRBJ2-7 TRBV6-1 CASSDWDRDDEQYF
TRBJ1-1 TRBV27 CASSLSPEPTSGTEAFF
TRBJ1-5 TRBV11-3 CATHGSKFHQPQHF
TRBJ2-2 TRBV10-3 CAISERGTRTGELFF
TRBJ2-7 TRBV28 CASSPGNYYEQYF
TRBJ1-2 TRBV5-1 CASSQEDRDYGYTF
TRBJ2-1 TRBV10-3 CAISATLERVNEQFF
TRBJ1-4 TRBV7-9 CASSSGQVGEKLFF
TRBJ2-5 TRBV5-1 CASSRTSGGVETQYF
TRBJ1-5 TRBV28 CASQSQGQPQHF
TRBJ2-3 TRBV5-5 CASSSGGTGDTDTQYF
TRBJ2-2 TRBV4-1 CASSHLPGTSGRKTGELFF
TRBJ2-1 TRBV6-4 CASSVLAGGNGNEQFF
TRBJ1-2 TRBV7-2 CASSLYGTGEDGYTF
TRBJ2-7 TRBV7-9 CASSLGPGAPFGEQYF